The entry that follows covers one T cell receptor beta chain sequence. The CDR3 spans 16 residues. Trimming removed 2 bases from V and 3 bases from J; junction bases left unmatched: 8. CDR1 and CDR2 (germline): MNHEY, SVGAGI. Time point indicated: peripheral blood 6 weeks after treatment start. The sample originates from a study of PD-L1 blockade in urothelial cancer. Added to each PCR by spiking were synthetic TCR analog templates. The table came from immunoSEQ multiplex PCR; TCRdb's copy has only in-frame clones and leaves some out. The table lists tens of thousands of clones, around nine tenths of them singletons.

The TCR comes from a man in his fifties or sixties with urothelial cancer. The input for sequencing was PBMCs, taken around atezolizumab (anti-PD-L1) treatment. This rearrangement joins TRBV6-5 to TRBJ2-7; 9 positions agree with TRBD1. CDR3 residues: CASSYAPPGQGYEQYF. The CDR3 bases are TGTGCCAGCAGTTACGCGCCCCCGGGACAGGGCTACGAGCAGTACTTC.